Listed below are T cell receptor beta chains from one sample, sequenced in a study of control samples from healthy donors and cancer patients. The protocol was immunoSEQ multiplex PCR, while the TCRdb copy is restricted to in-frame clones and leaves out a portion. This table has roughly 100,000 clones, about 86% appearing once. Sample: blood. Receptors originate from a woman aged 50 to 60 in good health. The CDR3 runs from the conserved cysteine through the conserved F or W. Clone size is shown for a subset of rows, as once, few, many or a class of expanded clone.

J gene: TRBJ1-1
clone size: once
V gene: TRBV5-8
CDR3 protein: CASSLISGDTEAFF

J gene: TRBJ1-4
clone size: NA
V gene: TRBV28
CDR3 protein: CASSSPGQPNEKLFF

J gene: TRBJ2-3
clone size: few
V gene: TRBV5-1
CDR3 protein: CASSSASKAVITRENTDTQYF

J gene: TRBJ2-2
clone size: NA
V gene: TRBV28
CDR3 protein: CASSFPPFASGNTGELFF

J gene: TRBJ2-2
clone size: NA
V gene: TRBV2
CDR3 protein: CASRVSRGRVGELFF

J gene: TRBJ2-3
clone size: NA
V gene: TRBV7-9
CDR3 protein: CASSLAASGYTDTQYF

J gene: TRBJ2-2
clone size: NA
V gene: TRBV7-9
CDR3 protein: CASSGGSAGALFF

J gene: TRBJ2-5
clone size: NA
V gene: TRBV7-2
CDR3 protein: CASSLPFQETQYF

J gene: TRBJ2-1
clone size: NA
V gene: TRBV11-2
CDR3 protein: CASSLDWLADYNEQFF

J gene: TRBJ2-2
clone size: NA
V gene: TRBV7-8
CDR3 protein: CASSLRPSRVTGELFF

J gene: TRBJ2-4
clone size: NA
V gene: TRBV27
CDR3 protein: CASSSTGTGSLAKNIQYF

J gene: TRBJ2-5
clone size: NA
V gene: TRBV2
CDR3 protein: CASSAQGIAQETQYF

J gene: TRBJ2-5
clone size: NA
V gene: TRBV6-5
CDR3 protein: CASSYSGDRGFGTQYF

J gene: TRBJ1-6
clone size: NA
V gene: TRBV9
CDR3 protein: CASSPAPGWDSPLHF

J gene: TRBJ2-1
clone size: NA
V gene: TRBV28
CDR3 protein: CASSLSGAGDYNEQFF

J gene: TRBJ2-5
clone size: NA
V gene: TRBV12-5
CDR3 protein: CASGLVRELGSQETQYF

J gene: TRBJ1-5
clone size: NA
V gene: TRBV28
CDR3 protein: CASSRFPTGNQPQHF

J gene: TRBJ2-5
clone size: once
V gene: TRBV2
CDR3 protein: CASGRLGTRTQYF

J gene: TRBJ1-2
clone size: once
V gene: TRBV7-2
CDR3 protein: CASSLSEGGLFGYTF

J gene: TRBJ2-5
clone size: NA
V gene: TRBV27
CDR3 protein: CASKNRGAREETQYF

J gene: TRBJ2-3
clone size: once
V gene: TRBV28
CDR3 protein: CASSFRLHLTGGSTDTQYF

J gene: TRBJ1-6
clone size: NA
V gene: TRBV28
CDR3 protein: CASSLFPSPLHF

J gene: TRBJ2-2
clone size: NA
V gene: TRBV5-6
CDR3 protein: CASSLRKWVTGELFF

J gene: TRBJ2-7
clone size: NA
V gene: TRBV28
CDR3 protein: CASSFIRDETGRFYF